These 5 T cell receptor beta chains share one sample of origin, sequenced in a study of blood T cells in healthy people across ages. A second PCR of roughly 7 to 11 cycles used a sample-barcoded 5' primer and a J-beta primer mix. MiXCR was run by TCRdb on the 5' RACE reads, yielding one entry per CDR3 protein. The repertoire holds 1.4 million or so distinct CDR3 sequences, approximately 42% seen once, with over 3.5% in the top ten. The source material was blood. The receptors shown here come from a woman between 18 and 29 years old in good health.

This clonotype was found a few times. This chain uses TRBV15 with TRBJ2-5; D not resolved. With the DNA end fitting TRBJ2-7 better, the J assignment may be wrong. There are 16 residues in the CDR3. The germline gives CDR1 LNHNV, CDR2 YYDKDF (reference sequence). CDR3 sequence (DNA): TGTGCCACCAGCAGACGGCCCTCATCCTTCGGGTACGAGCAGTACTTC. Its translation: CATSRRPSSFGYEQYF.

This rearrangement joins TRBV12-5 to TRBJ2-1; TRBD2 matches 7 bases. The V gene end was trimmed by 0 bases and the J gene end by 2 bases; junction bases not matched to a gene: 4. There are 16 residues in the CDR3. Germline loops: CDR1 LGHNT, CDR2 FRNRAP. This CDR3 reads CASGLVERGPYNEQFF. CDR3 DNA: TGTGCTAGTGGTTTGGTGGAGCGGGGTCCCTACAATGAGCAGTTCTTC.

A few counts support this clonotype. The chain combines TRBV6-5 with TRBJ2-7, with a possible D match to TRBD2 (5 bases). This CDR3 spans 15 amino acids. Germline V CDR1 and CDR2: MNHEY, SVGAGI. Deletions cut 5 bases from V and 4 bases from J, with 18 bases between. The CDR3 region is CASSRITGSSYEQYF. CDR3 sequence (DNA): TGTGCCAGCAGTCGAATAACGGGGTCCTCATACGAGCAGTACTTC.

This sequence joins TRBV4-3 and TRBJ2-5; D unclear. The CDR3 loop spans 13 amino acids. CDR1 is LGHNA and CDR2 is YSLEER in the germline V gene. The V end lost 0 bases, the J end lost 5 bases, and 7 bases lay between the germline ends. CDR3 coding DNA: TGCGCCAGCAGCCAAGACATAGATGAGACCCAGTACTTC. Its translation is CASSQDIDETQYF.

Remarks on this clonotype: At one end, the junction sequence differs from germline, possibly due to a read error. The V call is TRBV6-5, the J call TRBJ1-5, with a tentative D call TRBD1 (5 bases). Germline CDR1 is MNHEY and CDR2 is SVGAGI. The CDR3 has 15 amino acids. CDR3 in amino acids: CASSNGGNSNQPRHF. CDR3 DNA sequence: TGTGCCAGCAGTAACGGGGGAAATAGCAATCAGCCCCGGCATTTT.